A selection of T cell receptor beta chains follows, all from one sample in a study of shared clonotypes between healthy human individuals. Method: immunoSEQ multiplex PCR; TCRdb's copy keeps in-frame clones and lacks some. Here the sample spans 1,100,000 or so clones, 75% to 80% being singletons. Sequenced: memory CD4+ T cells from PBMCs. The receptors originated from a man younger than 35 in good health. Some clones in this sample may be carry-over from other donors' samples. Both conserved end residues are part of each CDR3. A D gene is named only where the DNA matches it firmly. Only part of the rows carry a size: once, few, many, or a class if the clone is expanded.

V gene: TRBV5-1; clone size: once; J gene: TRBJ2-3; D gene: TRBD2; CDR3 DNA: TGCGCCAGCAGCCAGGGACTAGCGGGAGGGGGCACAGATACGCAGTATTTT; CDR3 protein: CASSQGLAGGGTDTQYF
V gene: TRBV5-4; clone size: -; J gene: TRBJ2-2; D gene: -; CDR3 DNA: TGTGCCAGCAGCCCGGGTCTTGGACAGACCACCGGGGAGCTGTTTTTT; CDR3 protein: CASSPGLGQTTGELFF
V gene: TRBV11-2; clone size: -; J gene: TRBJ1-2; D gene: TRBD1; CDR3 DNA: TGTGCCAGCAGCTCGCGGAGGACAGGGGGCGACTATGGCTACACCTTC; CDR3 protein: CASSSRRTGGDYGYTF
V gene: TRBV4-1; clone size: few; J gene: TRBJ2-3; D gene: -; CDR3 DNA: TGCGCCAGCAGCCAAGAGGGTAGCGGACGCACAGATACGCAGTATTTT; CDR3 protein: CASSQEGSGRTDTQYF
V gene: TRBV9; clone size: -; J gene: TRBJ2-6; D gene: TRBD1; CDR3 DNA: TGTGCCAGCAGCGTAGGGGAGGACAGGGGGCGTGGGGCCAACGTCCTGACTTTC; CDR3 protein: CASSVGEDRGRGANVLTF
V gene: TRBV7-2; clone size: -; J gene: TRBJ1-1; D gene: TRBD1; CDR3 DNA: TGTGCCAGCAGCCAGACAGGGATGAACACTGAAGCTTTCTTT; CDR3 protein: CASSQTGMNTEAFF
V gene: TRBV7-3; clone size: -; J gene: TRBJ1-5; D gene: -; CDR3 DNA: TGTGCCAGCAGCCAAGGGGGGGGACAGCCCCAGCATTTT; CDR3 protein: CASSQGGGQPQHF
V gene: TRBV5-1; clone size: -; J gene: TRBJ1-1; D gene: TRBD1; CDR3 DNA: TGCGCCAGCAGCGGGGAGCCGACAGTCGACAGGGGGGATATGAACACTGAAGCTTTCTTT; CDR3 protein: CASSGEPTVDRGDMNTEAFF
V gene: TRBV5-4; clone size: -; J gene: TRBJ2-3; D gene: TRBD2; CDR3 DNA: TGTGCCAGCAGCTTGTTATGGGAGGGCCTCAGCGATACGCAGTATTTT; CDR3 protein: CASSLLWEGLSDTQYF
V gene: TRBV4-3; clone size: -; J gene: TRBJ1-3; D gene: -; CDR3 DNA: TGCGCCAGCAGCCAAGGGGCTAGCTCTGGAAACACCATATATTTT; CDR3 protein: CASSQGASSGNTIYF
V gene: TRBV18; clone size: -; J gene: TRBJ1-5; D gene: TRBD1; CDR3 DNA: TGTGCCAGCTCACCAGACAGGGGACCGCCCCAGCATTTT; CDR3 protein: CASSPDRGPPQHF
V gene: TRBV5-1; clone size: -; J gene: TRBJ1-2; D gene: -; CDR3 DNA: TGCGCCAGCAGCTCCGGACCCCCCCCCACGGACGGGGGCTACACCTTC; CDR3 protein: CASSSGPPPTDGGYTF
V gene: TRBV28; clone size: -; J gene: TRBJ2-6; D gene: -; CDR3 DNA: TGTGCCATACAGAGCTCTGGGGCCAACGTCCTGACTTTC; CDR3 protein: CAIQSSGANVLTF
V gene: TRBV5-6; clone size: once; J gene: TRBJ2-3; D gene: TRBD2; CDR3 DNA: TGTGCCAGCAGCTTGACTAGCGGGAGGGCCGGAGATACGCAGTATTTT; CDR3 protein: CASSLTSGRAGDTQYF
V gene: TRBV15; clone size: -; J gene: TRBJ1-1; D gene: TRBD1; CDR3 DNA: TGTGCCACCAGCCTTGACCGGGACAGGGCATTCACTGAAGCTTTCTTT; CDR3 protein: CATSLDRDRAFTEAFF
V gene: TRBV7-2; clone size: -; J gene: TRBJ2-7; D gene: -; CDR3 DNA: TGTGCCAGCGCCCACAGCGACGAGCAGTACTTC; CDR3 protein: CASAHSDEQYF
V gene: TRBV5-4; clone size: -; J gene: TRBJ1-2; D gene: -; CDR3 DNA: TGTGCCAGCAGCTTGTACCCCAGGGGCTACACCTTC; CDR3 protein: CASSLYPRGYTF
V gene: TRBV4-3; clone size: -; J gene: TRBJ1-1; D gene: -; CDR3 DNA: TGCGCCAGCAGCCAAGAAAACAGAAACACTGAAGCTTTCTTT; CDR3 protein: CASSQENRNTEAFF
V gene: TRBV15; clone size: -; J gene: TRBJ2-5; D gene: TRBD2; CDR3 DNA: TGTGCCACCAGCAGAGATCTGGGGAGGGGGACCCAGTACTTC; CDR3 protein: CATSRDLGRGTQYF
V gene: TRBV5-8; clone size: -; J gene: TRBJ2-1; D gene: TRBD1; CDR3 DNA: TGTGCCAGAAAACCGACAGGGACCTACAATGAGCAGTTCTTC; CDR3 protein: CARKPTGTYNEQFF
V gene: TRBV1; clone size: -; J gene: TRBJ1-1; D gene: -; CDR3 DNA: TGCACCAGCAGCCAAGAGGCCCAGGCGAACACTGAAGCTTTCTTT; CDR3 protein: CTSSQEAQANTEAFF
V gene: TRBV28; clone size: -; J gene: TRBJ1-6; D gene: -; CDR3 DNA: TGTGCCAGCTTAGAGGCGGCCCGAGAGTCCCTCCACTTT; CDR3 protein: CASLEAARESLHF
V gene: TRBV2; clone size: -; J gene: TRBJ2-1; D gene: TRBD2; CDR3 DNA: TGTGCCAGCAGGGGACTAGCGGCAAGCTCCTACAATGAGCAGTTCTTC; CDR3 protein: CASRGLAASSYNEQFF
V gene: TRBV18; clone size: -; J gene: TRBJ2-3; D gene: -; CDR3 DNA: TGTGCCAGCTCACCCCCATCCAACGGTTTGCGGGAGTATTTT; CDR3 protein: CASSPPSNGLREYF
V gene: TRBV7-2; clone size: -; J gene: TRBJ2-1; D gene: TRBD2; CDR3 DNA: TGTGCCAGCAGCACTGAATCTAGCGGGGGTTACAATGAGCAGTTCTTC; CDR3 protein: CASSTESSGGYNEQFF
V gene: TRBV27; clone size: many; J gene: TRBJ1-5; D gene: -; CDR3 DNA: TGTGCCAGCAGTTTAGTGGGGAAAGGGAATCAGCCCCAGCATTTT; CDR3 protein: CASSLVGKGNQPQHF
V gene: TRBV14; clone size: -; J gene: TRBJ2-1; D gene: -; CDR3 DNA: TGTGCCAGCAGCCAAGATCCCCTACTAAATGAGCAGTTCTTC; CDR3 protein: CASSQDPLLNEQFF
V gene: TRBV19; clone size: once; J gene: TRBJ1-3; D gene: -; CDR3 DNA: TGTGCCAGTACCTATGATCTGAGCTCTGGAAACACCATATATTTT; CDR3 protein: CASTYDLSSGNTIYF
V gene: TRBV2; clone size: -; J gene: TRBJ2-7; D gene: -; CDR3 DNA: TGTGCCAGCAGTGAAATTAGAGGGGCCGAGCAGTACTTC; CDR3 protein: CASSEIRGAEQYF
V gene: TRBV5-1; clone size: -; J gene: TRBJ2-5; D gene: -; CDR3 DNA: TGCGCCAGTCTCGTACGACCCGGGACCGAAGAGACCCAGTACTTC; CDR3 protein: CASLVRPGTEETQYF
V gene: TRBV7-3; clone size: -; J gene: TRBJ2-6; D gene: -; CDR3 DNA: TGTGCCAGCAGCCCTCGGGTAGGGGCCCTCTCTGGGGCCAACGTCCTGACTTTC; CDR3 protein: CASSPRVGALSGANVLTF
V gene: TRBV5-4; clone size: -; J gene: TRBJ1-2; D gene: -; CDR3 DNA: TGTGCCAGCAGCTTGGACCAAGGGGGTTATGGCTACACCTTC; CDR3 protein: CASSLDQGGYGYTF
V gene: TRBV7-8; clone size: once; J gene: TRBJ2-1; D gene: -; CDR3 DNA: TGTGCCAGCAGCTTAGAGAATGAGCAGTTCTTC; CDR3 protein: CASSLENEQFF
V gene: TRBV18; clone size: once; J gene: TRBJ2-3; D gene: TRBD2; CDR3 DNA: TGTGCCAGCTCACCTCCCCCCTGGACTAGCGGGAGGGGAACTTATGATACGCAGTATTTT; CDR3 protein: CASSPPPWTSGRGTYDTQYF
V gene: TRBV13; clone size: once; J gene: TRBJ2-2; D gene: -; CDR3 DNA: TGTGCCAGCAGCATTGGATTAAGGCAGACCGGGGAGCTGTTTTTT; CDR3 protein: CASSIGLRQTGELFF
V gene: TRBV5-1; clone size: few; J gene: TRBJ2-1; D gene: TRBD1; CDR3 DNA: TGCGCCAGCAGCGCGGGACAGGGAGATAACAATGAGCAGTTCTTC; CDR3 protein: CASSAGQGDNNEQFF
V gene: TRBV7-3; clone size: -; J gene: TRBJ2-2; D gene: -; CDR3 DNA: TGTGCCAGCAGGGTGGAACCCCCGGTGGTCGGGGAGCTGTTTTTT; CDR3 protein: CASRVEPPVVGELFF
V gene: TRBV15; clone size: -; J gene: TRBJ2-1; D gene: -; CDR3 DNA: TGTGCCACCCATCCAGGGAGCCTAACAGGCAATGAGCAGTTCTTC; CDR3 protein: CATHPGSLTGNEQFF
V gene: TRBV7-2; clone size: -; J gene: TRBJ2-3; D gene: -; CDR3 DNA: TGTGCCAGCAGCTTAGTTTCCGTGGGAGAGGGAGATACGCAGTATTTT; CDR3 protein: CASSLVSVGEGDTQYF
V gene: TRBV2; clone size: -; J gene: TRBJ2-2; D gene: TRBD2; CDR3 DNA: TGTGCCAGCAGTGAAGTGCCTAGCGGGATCGGCGGGGAGCTGTTTTTT; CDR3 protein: CASSEVPSGIGGELFF
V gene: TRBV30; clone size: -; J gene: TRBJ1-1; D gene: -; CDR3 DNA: TGTGCCTGGAGTGTCCTCGGACCCACTGAAGCTTTCTTT; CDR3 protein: CAWSVLGPTEAFF
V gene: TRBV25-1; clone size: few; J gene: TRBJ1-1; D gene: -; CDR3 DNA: TGTGCCAGCAGTTCGAACACTGAAGCTTTCTTT; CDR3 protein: CASSSNTEAFF
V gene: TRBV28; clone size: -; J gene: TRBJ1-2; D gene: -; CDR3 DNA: TGTGCCAGCAGTCCACCAGCAGGCAACTATGGCTACACCTTC; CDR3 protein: CASSPPAGNYGYTF
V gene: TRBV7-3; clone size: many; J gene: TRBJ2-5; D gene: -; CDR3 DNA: TGTGCCAGCAGCCAAGGGACGGAACAAGAGACCCAGTACTTC; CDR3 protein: CASSQGTEQETQYF
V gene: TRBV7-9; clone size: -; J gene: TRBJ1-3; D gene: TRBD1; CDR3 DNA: TGTGCCAGCAGCCCAGACAGGGGGGTAAGGGCTGGAAACACCATATATTTT; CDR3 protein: CASSPDRGVRAGNTIYF